This entry concerns a single TCR beta chain. This sample is drawn from a study of OX40 agonist ivuxolimab in advanced cancers. CDR3 length equals 19 residues. The germline gives CDR1 MDHEN, CDR2 SYDVKM. Losses at the gene ends were 4 bases for V and 1 base for J; bases not matched to a gene: 14. TCRdb's table, derived via immunoSEQ multiplex PCR, lists solely in-frame clones and lacks some. The sample records more than 45,000 clones, 80% to 90% being singletons. The sequence derives from an adult with an advanced solid tumor such as melanoma, head and neck, liver or kidney cancer. The J gene is TRBJ2-7, the V gene TRBV28; 12 positions match TRBD1. Sequencing used CD4+ or CD8+ T cells sorted from blood, obtained in a trial of the OX40 agonist ivuxolimab. The CDR3 spells CASSSLRGQGARGSYEQYF. CDR3 nucleotide sequence: TGTGCCAGCAGTTCCCTCCGGGGACAGGGGGCTAGGGGTTCCTACGAGCAGTACTTC. The full variable domain, rest sourced from reference TRBV28 and TRBJ2-7, is DVKVTQSSRYLVKRTGEKVFLECVQDMDHENMFWYRQDPGLGLRLIYFSYDVKMKEKGDIPEGYSVSREKKERFSLILESASTNQTSMYLCASSSLRGQGARGSYEQYFGPGTRLTVT.